The 22 T cell receptor beta chains below were found in one sample sequenced in a study of OX40 agonist ivuxolimab in advanced cancers. TCRdb's table, derived via immunoSEQ multiplex PCR, lists solely in-frame clones and lacks some. The sample holds around 76,000 clones, around 86% seen once. The material sequenced was CD4+ or CD8+ T cells sorted from blood, taken in a trial of the OX40 agonist ivuxolimab. These receptors originate from an adult with an advanced solid tumor such as melanoma, head and neck, liver or kidney cancer.

This chain links TRBV7-2 with TRBJ1-1; 7 nucleotides line up with TRBD1. J lost 1 base, V lost 6 bases, and 2 bases had no gene match. CDR1 SGHTA and CDR2 FQGNSA come from the germline V gene. This CDR3 has 13 residues. CDR3 sequence: CASSRQGNTEAFF. The CDR3 bases are TGTGCCAGCAGTAGACAGGGGAACACTGAAGCTTTCTTT.

V and J are TRBV6-5 and TRBJ2-1, with 8 bases fitting TRBD1. Germline loops: CDR1 MNHEY, CDR2 SVGAGI. The ends lost 6 bases at V and 8 bases at J; junction bases unmatched: 12. The CDR3 has 15 residues. The CDR3, as DNA: TGTGCCAGCAGGCTCCCCGGGACAGGCGTTCATGAGCAGTTCTTC. Translation gives CASRLPGTGVHEQFF.

The chain links TRBV18 to TRBJ1-5; D is perhaps TRBD1 (6 bases). V was pared by 6 bases and J by 2 bases, with 23 bases between. Germline values: CDR1 KGHSH, CDR2 LQKENI. The CDR3 has 18 amino acids. CDR3 nucleotide sequence: TGTGCCAGCTCGTACAGGGTTCCAGGGCTGGATGGCAATCAGCCCCAGCATTTT. The encoded protein is CASSYRVPGLDGNQPQHF.

The CDR3 nucleotides are TGTGCCAGCAGCTCGGGACAGGACTACGAGCAGTACTTC. This sequence encodes CASSSGQDYEQYF. The chain uses TRBV11-2 and TRBJ2-7; 8 bases are shared with TRBD1. The germline CDR1 and CDR2 sequences are SGHAT and FQNNGV. The J segment lost 3 bases and the V segment lost 4 bases, leaving 2 bases of the junction unmatched. This CDR3 is built from 13 residues.

The chain links TRBV7-8 to TRBJ2-1; 9 nucleotides align to TRBD2. The length of the CDR3 is 15 residues. Germline CDR1 and CDR2: SGHVS and FQNEAQ. With 1 base clipped from V and 4 bases from J, the junction kept 2 bases outside the gene matches. The CDR3, as DNA: TGTGCCAGCAGCTTAGGCCTAGCGGGATACAATGAGCAGTTCTTC. The encoded protein is CASSLGLAGYNEQFF. Full variable domain (outside the CDR3, taken from reference TRBV7-8 and TRBJ2-1): GAGVSQSPRYKVAKRGQDVALRCDPISGHVSLFWYQQALGQGPEFLTYFQNEAQLDKSGLPSDRFFAERPEGSVSTLKIQRTQQEDSAVYLCASSLGLAGYNEQFFGPGTRLTVL.

The rearrangement links TRBV9 to TRBJ2-2; D unclear. The CDR3 is made up of 15 amino acids. V was shortened by 1 base and J by 7 bases, with 14 bases between the two germline ends. Germline lookup yields CDR1 SGDLS and CDR2 YYNGEE. CDR3 loop: CASSVLGSVGGELFF. The DNA for the CDR3 is TGTGCCAGCAGCGTATTGGGGTCGGTCGGCGGGGAGCTGTTTTTT. The whole variable domain, remainder taken from reference TRBV9 and TRBJ2-2, is DSGVTQTPKHLITATGQRVTLRCSPRSGDLSVYWYQQSLDQGLQFLIQYYNGEERAKGNILERFSAQQFPDLHSELNLSSLELGDSALYFCASSVLGSVGGELFFGEGSRLTVL.

The chain uses TRBV5-1 and TRBJ1-2; TRBD1 aligns across 10 bases. This CDR3 contains 16 residues. Germline CDR1 is SGHRS and CDR2 is YFSETQ. With 1 base clipped from V and 1 base from J, the junction kept 4 bases outside the gene matches. CDR3 bases: TGCGCCAGCAGCTTGAAGACAGGGGGCTTTAACTATGGCTACACCTTC. It specifies CASSLKTGGFNYGYTF.

The chain uses TRBV18 and TRBJ1-6, with TRBD1 matching over 10 bases. The CDR3 spans 17 residues. After removal of 3 bases from V and 7 bases from J, the junction contained 9 bases not matched to a gene. Germline CDR1 KGHSH, CDR2 LQKENI. The CDR3 DNA reads as TGTGCCAGCTCACCTAATGCGCCGGGACAGGGGAATTCACCCCTCCACTTT. Residues: CASSPNAPGQGNSPLHF.

The chain carries TRBV4-3 and TRBJ2-7; tentatively, D is TRBD1 (6 bases). Trimming took 0 bases from V and 8 from J, leaving 14 bases between them. CDR3 length: 14 residues. Germline V gene data show CDR1 as LGHNA and CDR2 as YSLEER. CDR3 sequence reads: CASSQERRTGQQYF. The DNA of the CDR3 is TGCGCCAGCAGCCAAGAGAGGAGAACAGGGCAGCAGTACTTC.

The V and J genes are TRBV18 and TRBJ2-3; 7 nucleotides align to TRBD2. Germline CDR1 reads KGHSH; CDR2 reads LQKENI. The V and J ends lost 0 bases and 4 bases, in that order; junction bases with no gene match: 1. The CDR3 consists of 14 residues. The CDR3 here is CASSPPGGADTQYF. As DNA, the CDR3 is TGTGCCAGCTCACCACCGGGGGGGGCAGATACGCAGTATTTT.

The rearrangement uses TRBV10-3 and TRBJ1-2; D is unclear. The germline CDR1 and CDR2 sequences are ENHRY and SYGVKD. CDR3 length: 12 amino acids. With 0 bases removed from V and 7 bases from J, the gap between germline ends came to 6 bases. Here the CDR3 DNA reads TGTGCCATCAGTGAGTCGAGGAGTGGCTACACCTTC. Encoded protein: CAISESRSGYTF.

The gene calls are TRBV5-1 and TRBJ2-7; perhaps TRBD2 as D (6 bases). This CDR3 comprises 14 residues. The germline gives CDR1 SGHRS, CDR2 YFSETQ. Trimming removed 2 bases from V and 3 bases from J, with 12 bases in between. CDR3 bases: TGCGCCAGCAGCTTTGGGGACGGGGGCTACGAGCAGTACTTC. This codes for CASSFGDGGYEQYF.

The J gene is TRBJ2-3, the V gene TRBV9; possibly TRBD2 for D (7 bases). The CDR3 has 16 amino acids. Trimming removed 0 bases at V and 3 bases at J, with 14 bases between. Germline V CDR1 and CDR2: SGDLS, YYNGEE. The DNA for the CDR3 is TGTGCCAGCAGCGTAGCTGGGGGGGCCGGGACAGATACGCAGTATTTT. This encodes CASSVAGGAGTDTQYF.

The chain couples TRBV6-6 to TRBJ1-3; D uncertain. The germline V gene encodes CDR1 MNHNY and CDR2 SVGAGI (reference sequence). The V end lost 2 bases, the J end lost 0 bases, and 5 bases lay between the germline ends. The CDR3 has 14 amino acids. The CDR3, as DNA: TGTGCCAGCAGTTACGACACCTCTGGAAACACCATATATTTT. The encoded protein is CASSYDTSGNTIYF.

This clone was seen only a few times. The chain links TRBV5-1 to TRBJ1-1; no firm D call. The germline V gene encodes CDR1 SGHRS and CDR2 YFSETQ. This CDR3 region has 14 residues. The V end was cut by 0 bases, the J end by 6 bases, with 12 bases between. As DNA, the CDR3 is TGCGCCAGCAGCTTGGAGGGTCCTATCGCTGAAGCTTTCTTT. Its protein is CASSLEGPIAEAFF.

This clone was recorded a few times. The V gene is TRBV30, the J gene TRBJ2-1; D remains unclear. V was shortened by 5 bases and J by 3 bases, with 11 bases between the two germline ends. The CDR3 has 13 amino acids. Germline values: CDR1 GTSNPN, CDR2 SVGIG (reference sequence). The CDR3 loop reads CAWSTELYNEQFF. CDR3 DNA: TGTGCCTGGTCAACGGAACTCTACAATGAGCAGTTCTTC.

The V gene is TRBV5-1, the J gene TRBJ2-3; 7 bases line up with TRBD1. The CDR3 covers 15 residues. Trimming took 2 bases from V and 4 from J; bases not matched to a gene: 7. Germline CDR1 and CDR2: SGHRS and YFSETQ. CDR3 DNA: TGCGCCAGCAGCTTTGGTGACAGGGTCCCAGATACGCAGTATTTT. Protein sequence: CASSFGDRVPDTQYF.

The V call is TRBV29-1, the J call TRBJ1-5; TRBD1 might be the D (6 bases). V was clipped by 6 bases and J by 0 bases, with 12 bases between them. Germline CDR1 is SQVTM and CDR2 is ANQGSEA. This CDR3 contains 14 residues. For the CDR3, the DNA is TGCAGCGTACAGAAGGGGGATAGCAATCAGCCCCAGCATTTT. It codes for CSVQKGDSNQPQHF. Full variable domain (rest looked up from reference TRBV29-1 and TRBJ1-5): SAVISQKPSRDICQRGTSLTIQCQVDSQVTMMFWYRQQPGQSLTLIATANQGSEATYESGFVIDKFPISRPNLTFSTLTVSNMSPEDSSIYLCSVQKGDSNQPQHFGDGTRLSIL.

The rearrangement joins TRBV7-8 to TRBJ1-4, with 7 bases that match TRBD1. CDR3 length: 15 residues. Trimming took 6 bases from V and 0 from J; bases not matched to a gene: 4. Germline V gene sequence: CDR1 SGHVS, CDR2 FQNEAQ. This CDR3 reads CASRSTGATNEKLFF. As DNA, the CDR3 is TGTGCCAGCAGATCCACAGGGGCAACTAATGAAAAACTGTTTTTT.

The chain is built from TRBV18 and TRBJ2-7; D is uncertain. Between the trimmed V and J ends, which lost 2 bases and 6 bases, there was a span of 11 bases. Germline lookup yields CDR1 KGHSH and CDR2 LQKENI. This CDR3 is built from 13 residues. The CDR3 DNA is TGTGCCAGCTCACCAGCAGGCGGACCCGAGCAGTACTTC. Encoded protein: CASSPAGGPEQYF.

V and J are TRBV29-1 and TRBJ2-7; a possible D gene is TRBD1 (6 bases). The CDR3 is made up of 17 amino acids. Trimming left V 0 bases short and J 3 bases short, with 21 bases between. Germline V gives CDR1 SQVTM, CDR2 ANQGSEA. Here the CDR3 DNA reads TGCAGCGTTGAAGATTGCCAGACAGGACCGGAGTTCTACGAGCAGTACTTC. Amino acid sequence: CSVEDCQTGPEFYEQYF.

V gene TRBV7-2 combines with J gene TRBJ1-2; D call uncertain. With 3 bases removed from V and 0 bases from J, the gap between germline ends came to 8 bases. Germline lookup yields CDR1 SGHTA and CDR2 FQGNSA. This CDR3 region has 14 residues. CDR3 protein: CASSFRLANYGYTF. CDR3 DNA: TGTGCCAGCAGCTTCCGACTAGCTAACTATGGCTACACCTTC.